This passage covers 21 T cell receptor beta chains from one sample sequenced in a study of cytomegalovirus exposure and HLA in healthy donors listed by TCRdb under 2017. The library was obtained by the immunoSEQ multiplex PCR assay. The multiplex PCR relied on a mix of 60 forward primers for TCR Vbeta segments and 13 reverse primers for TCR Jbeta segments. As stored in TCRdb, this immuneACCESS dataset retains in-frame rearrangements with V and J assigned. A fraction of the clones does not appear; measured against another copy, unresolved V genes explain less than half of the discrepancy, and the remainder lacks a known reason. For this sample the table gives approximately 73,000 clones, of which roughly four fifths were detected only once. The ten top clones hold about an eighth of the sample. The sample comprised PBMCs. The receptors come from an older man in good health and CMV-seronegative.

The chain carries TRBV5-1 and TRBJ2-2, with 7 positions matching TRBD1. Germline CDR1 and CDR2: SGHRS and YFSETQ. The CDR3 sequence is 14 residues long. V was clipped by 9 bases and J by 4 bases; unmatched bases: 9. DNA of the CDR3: TGCGCCACGAATAGGGGGCAGGGCACCGGGGAGCTGTTTTTT. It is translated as CATNRGQGTGELFF.

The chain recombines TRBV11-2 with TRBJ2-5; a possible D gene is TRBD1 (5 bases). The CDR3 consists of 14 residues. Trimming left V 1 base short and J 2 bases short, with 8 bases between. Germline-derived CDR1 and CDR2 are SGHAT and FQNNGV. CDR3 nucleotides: TGTGCCAGCAGCTTAGGGGGCACACAAGAGACCCAGTACTTC. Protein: CASSLGGTQETQYF.

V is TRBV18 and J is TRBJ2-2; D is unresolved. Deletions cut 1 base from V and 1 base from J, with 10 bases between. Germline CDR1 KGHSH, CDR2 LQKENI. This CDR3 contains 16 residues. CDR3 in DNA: TGTGCCAGCTCACCACTGGCGCGGATGAACACCGGGGAGCTGTTTTTT. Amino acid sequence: CASSPLARMNTGELFF.

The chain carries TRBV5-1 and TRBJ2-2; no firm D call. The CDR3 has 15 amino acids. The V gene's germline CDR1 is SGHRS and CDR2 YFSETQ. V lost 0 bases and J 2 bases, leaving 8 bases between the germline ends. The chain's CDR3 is CASSLGQHNTGELFF. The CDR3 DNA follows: TGCGCCAGCAGCTTGGGACAACATAACACCGGGGAGCTGTTTTTT.

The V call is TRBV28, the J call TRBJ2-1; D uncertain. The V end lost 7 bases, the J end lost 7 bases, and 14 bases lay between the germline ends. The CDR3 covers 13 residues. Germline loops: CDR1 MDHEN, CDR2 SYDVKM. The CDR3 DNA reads TGTGCCAGCAAATACAGTATTAAAAATGAGCAGTTCTTC. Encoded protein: CASKYSIKNEQFF.

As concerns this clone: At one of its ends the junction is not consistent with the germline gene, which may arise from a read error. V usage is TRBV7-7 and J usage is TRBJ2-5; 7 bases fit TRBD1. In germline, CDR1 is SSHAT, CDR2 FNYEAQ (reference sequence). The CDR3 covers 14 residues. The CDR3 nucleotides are TGTGCTAGCAGCCCCGGACAGGTCCAAGAGACCCAGTACTTC. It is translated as CASSPGQVQETQYF. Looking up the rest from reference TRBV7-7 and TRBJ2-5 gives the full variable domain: GAGVSQSPRYKVTKRGQDVTLRCDPISSHATLYWYQQALGQGPEFLTYFNYEAQPDKSGLPSDRFSAERPEGSISTLTIQRTEQRDSAMYRCASSPGQVQETQYFGPGTRLLVL.

The CDR3 loop reads CASRTGTGATYEQYF. As DNA, the CDR3 is TGTGCCAGCAGGACCGGGACAGGGGCTACCTACGAGCAGTACTTC. J is TRBJ2-7 and V is TRBV6-5, with TRBD1 matching over 10 bases. V shed 6 bases and J 2 bases; nucleotides not matched to a gene: 7. Germline assignment: CDR1 MNHEY and CDR2 SVGAGI. This CDR3 is built from 15 residues.

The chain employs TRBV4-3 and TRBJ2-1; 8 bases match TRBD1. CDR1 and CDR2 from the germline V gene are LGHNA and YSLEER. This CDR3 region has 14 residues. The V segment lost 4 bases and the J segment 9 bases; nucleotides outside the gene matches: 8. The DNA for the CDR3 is TGCGCCAGCAGCCGCGCGACAGGGGTAGGTGAGCAGTTCTTC. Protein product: CASSRATGVGEQFF.

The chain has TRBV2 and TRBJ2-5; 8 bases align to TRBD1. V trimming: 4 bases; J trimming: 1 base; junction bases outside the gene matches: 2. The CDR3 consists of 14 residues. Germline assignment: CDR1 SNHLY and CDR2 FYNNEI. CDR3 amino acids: CASSGTGTQETQYF. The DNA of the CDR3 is TGTGCCAGCAGTGGGACAGGGACCCAAGAGACCCAGTACTTC.

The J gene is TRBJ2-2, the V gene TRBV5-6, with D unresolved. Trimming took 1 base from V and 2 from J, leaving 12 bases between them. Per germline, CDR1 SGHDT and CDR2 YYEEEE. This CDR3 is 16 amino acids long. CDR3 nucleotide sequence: TGTGCCAGCAGCTTGTTAGGAGCCCTAAACACCGGGGAGCTGTTTTTT. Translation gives CASSLLGALNTGELFF.

This CDR3 is CASSPPRQGTYEKLFF. The DNA for the CDR3 is TGTGCCAGCTCACCACCGCGACAGGGTACCTACGAAAAACTGTTTTTT. The gene calls are TRBV18 and TRBJ1-4, with 7 bases aligning to TRBD1. The V gene end was trimmed by 0 bases and the J gene end by 8 bases; junction bases not matched to a gene: 9. Per germline, CDR1 KGHSH and CDR2 LQKENI. The CDR3 extends over 16 amino acids. Variable domain in full (rest from reference TRBV18 and TRBJ1-4): NAGVMQNPRHLVRRRGQEARLRCSPMKGHSHVYWYRQLPEEGLKFMVYLQKENIIDESGMPKERFSAEFPKEGPSILRIQQVVRGDSAAYFCASSPPRQGTYEKLFFGSGTQLSVL.

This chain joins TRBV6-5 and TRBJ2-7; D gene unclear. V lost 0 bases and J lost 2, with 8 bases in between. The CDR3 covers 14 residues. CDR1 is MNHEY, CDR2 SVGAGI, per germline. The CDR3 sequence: CASSYSRGTYEQYF. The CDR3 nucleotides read TGTGCCAGCAGTTACTCTCGAGGAACCTACGAGCAGTACTTC.

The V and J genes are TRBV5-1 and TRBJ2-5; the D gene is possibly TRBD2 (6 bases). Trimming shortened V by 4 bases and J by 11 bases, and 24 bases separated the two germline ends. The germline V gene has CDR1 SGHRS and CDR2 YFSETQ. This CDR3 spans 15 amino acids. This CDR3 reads CASSPRAGGPREQYF. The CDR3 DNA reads TGCGCCAGCAGCCCCCGGGCTGGGGGTCCCCGGGAGCAGTACTTC.

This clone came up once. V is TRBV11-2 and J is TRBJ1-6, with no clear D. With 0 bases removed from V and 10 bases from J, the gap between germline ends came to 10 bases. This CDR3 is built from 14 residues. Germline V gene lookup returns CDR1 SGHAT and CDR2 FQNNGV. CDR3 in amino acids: CASSLDPRESPLHF. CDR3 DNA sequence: TGTGCCAGCAGCTTAGATCCTCGGGAGTCACCCCTCCACTTT.

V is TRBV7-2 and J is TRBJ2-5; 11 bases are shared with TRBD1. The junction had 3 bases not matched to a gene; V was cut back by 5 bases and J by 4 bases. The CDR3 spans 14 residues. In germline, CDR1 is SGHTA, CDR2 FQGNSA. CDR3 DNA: TGTGCCAGCAGCACTGGACAGGGGGCAGAGACCCAGTACTTC. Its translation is CASSTGQGAETQYF. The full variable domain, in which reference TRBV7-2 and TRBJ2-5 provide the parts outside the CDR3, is GAGVSQSPSNKVTEKGKDVELRCDPISGHTALYWYRQSLGQGLEFLIYFQGNSAPDKSGLPSDRFSAERTGGSVSTLTIQRTQQEDSAVYLCASSTGQGAETQYFGPGTRLLVL.

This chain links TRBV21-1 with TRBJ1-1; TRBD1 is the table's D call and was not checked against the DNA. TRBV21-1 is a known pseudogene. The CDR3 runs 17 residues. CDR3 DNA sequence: TGTGCCAGCAGCAAATCTGAAAGGGGCCAGCCGAACACTGAAGCTTTCTTT. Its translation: CASSKSERGQPNTEAFF.

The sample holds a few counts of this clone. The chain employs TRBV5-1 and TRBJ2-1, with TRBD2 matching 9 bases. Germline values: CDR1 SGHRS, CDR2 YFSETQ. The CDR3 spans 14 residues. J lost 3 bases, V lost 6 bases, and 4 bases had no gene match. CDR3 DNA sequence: TGCGCCAGCACTCTAGCGGGACGCTACAATGAGCAGTTCTTC. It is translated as CASTLAGRYNEQFF.

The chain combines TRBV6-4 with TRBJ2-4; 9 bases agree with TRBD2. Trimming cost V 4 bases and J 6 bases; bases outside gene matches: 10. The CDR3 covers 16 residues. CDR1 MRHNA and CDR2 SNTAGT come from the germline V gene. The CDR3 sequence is CASSAARGGQGNIQYF. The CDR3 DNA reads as TGTGCCAGCAGTGCTGCGCGGGGGGGCCAAGGAAACATTCAGTACTTC.

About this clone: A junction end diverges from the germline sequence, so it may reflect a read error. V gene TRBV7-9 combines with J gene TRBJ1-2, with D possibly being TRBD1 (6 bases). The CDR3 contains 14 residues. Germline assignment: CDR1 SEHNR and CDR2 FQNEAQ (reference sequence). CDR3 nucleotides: TGTTCCAGCAGCCCAGGACAGTTTAACTATGGCTACACCTTC. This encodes CSSSPGQFNYGYTF.

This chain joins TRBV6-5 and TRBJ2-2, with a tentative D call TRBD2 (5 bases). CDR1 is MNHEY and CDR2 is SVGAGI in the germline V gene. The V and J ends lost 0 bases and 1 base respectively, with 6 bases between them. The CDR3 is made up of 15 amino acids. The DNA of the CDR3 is TGTGCCAGCAGTTACTCCGGGAAGAACACCGGGGAGCTGTTTTTT. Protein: CASSYSGKNTGELFF.

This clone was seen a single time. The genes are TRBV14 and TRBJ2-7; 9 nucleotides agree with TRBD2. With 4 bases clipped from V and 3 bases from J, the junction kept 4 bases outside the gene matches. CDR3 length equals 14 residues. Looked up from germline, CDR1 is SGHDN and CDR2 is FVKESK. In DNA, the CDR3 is TGTGCCAGCAGCCGACAGCGGGGGGTCTACGAGCAGTACTTC. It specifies CASSRQRGVYEQYF.